Listed below are T cell receptor beta chains from one sample, sequenced in a study of a mutant IDH1 vaccine in newly diagnosed glioma. The antigens for these receptors are not known. Clones were sequenced by immunoSEQ multiplex PCR, and TCRdb holds only the in-frame ones, with some missing. The sample lists about 62,000 clones, roughly four fifths occurring once. The sample in question was PBMCs, obtained from a glioma patient whose treatment included an IDH1 peptide vaccine. The receptors derive from a man under 40 with glioma. The CDR3 runs from the conserved cysteine through the conserved F or W. Fields, in order: V gene, CDR3 protein.

>TRBV2
CASSQTGPSWNHSPLHF
>TRBV6-1
CASSETSGAYNEQFF
>TRBV5-4
CASSPGRGGSQETQYF
>TRBV5-6
CASSQLWGEAFF
>TRBV18
CASSRLAGGPGDTQYF
>TRBV28
CASSLVFSNQPQHF
>TRBV5-4
CASSLGTSYSGNTIYF
>TRBV6-1
CASSGPERGGIEQYF
>TRBV2
CASSTDRARGAFF
>TRBV6-4
CASSDSGTQLFF
>TRBV5-5
CASSRAGTEGNTIYF
>TRBV28
CASNDKNNYGYTF
>TRBV4-2
CASSQDNGVSSYNSPLHF
>TRBV5-4
CASSLLLAGDEQFF
>TRBV7-2
CASSLVPSRAGPNTEAFF
>TRBV5-1
CASSFRGMNTEAFF
>TRBV4-1
CASSRQGNTEAFF
>TRBV18
CASSVLAIEQFF
>TRBV7-2
CASSLDSLSGNTIYF
>TRBV13
CASSPKAAFYGYTF
>TRBV5-1
CASSLEALSSYNSPLHF
>TRBV30
CAWAGNMNTEAFF
>TRBV7-2
CASSLDSPFGSEQFF
>TRBV7-2
CASSSVGTSGVDTQYF
>TRBV18
CASSPRTGGTGELFF
>TRBV11-2
CASSSLRQTYEQYF
>TRBV19
CASSPVGTGALYEQYF
>TRBV5-4
CASSLGQGGDTEAFF
>TRBV13
CASSWGTSSYEQYF
>TRBV21-1
CASSKGKGGSGEQYF
>TRBV7-2
CASSWQDHQPQHF
>TRBV21-1
CASSKGARELQEQYF
>TRBV19
CASSISRSRGGYTF
>TRBV10-3
CALRGDSGNSPLHF
>TRBV5-1
CASSFAGAGTEAFF
>TRBV6-6
CASRRPGPNQPQHF
>TRBV30
CAWNRDQGETQYF
>TRBV10-2
CASRMGGGESDEQFF
>TRBV2
CASSDRGSWNTEAFF
>TRBV6-1
CASSAGGLPDTQYF
>TRBV28
CASSLGQKKNEQYF
>TRBV10-2
CAGRGRDTGELFF
>TRBV7-6
CASSLGTGGSYYGYTF
>TRBV6-5
CASRRQGWGNQPQHF
>TRBV25-1
CASRGTSGGNKETQYF
>TRBV27
CASSRGQGNNQPQHF
>TRBV27
CASSLTGRGNSPLHF
>TRBV18
CASSLTGMGSPLHF
>TRBV27
CASSCPPGDYYGYTF
>TRBV6-5
CASSYSGQGFHEQYF
>TRBV11-3
CASSLGGVRETQYF
>TRBV19
CASSIKTFVKAKNIQYF
>TRBV5-1
CASSLEYRVTGELFF
>TRBV7-9
CASSPDRGTQYF
>TRBV11-2
CASSLGTYTEAFF
>TRBV10-2
CASIEGGSYNEQFF
>TRBV27
CASSHRSVSSYNSPLHF
>TRBV9
CASSPLPGGGGTGELFF
>TRBV7-9
CASSPPGVAGDNEQFF